This is a list of T cell receptor beta chains from one sample in a study of blood T cells in healthy people across ages. TCRdb called the 5' RACE reads again in MiXCR, with one record for every CDR3 protein. Of around 1,000,000 distinct CDR3 sequences detected, around 27% appear once; the ten largest clones hold around 0.75%. The sample was also linked to a second study, of T cells of mothers and their children.

Material: blood. These receptors all come from a girl aged 2-15 years in good health. CDR3s include the opening cysteine and the closing phenylalanine or tryptophan. Fields, in order: D gene, V gene, J gene, clone size, CDR3 DNA, CDR3 protein. A D gene is named only where the DNA matches it firmly. Some rows have no size entry. The others give once, few or many, or a class for an expanded clone.

TRBD1,TRBV12-3/TRBV12-4,TRBJ1-2,-,TGTGCCAGCAAACCGACAGGGGCGGACTATGGCTACACCTTC,CASKPTGADYGYTF
-,TRBV27,TRBJ2-7,-,TGTGCCAGCAGTGCCAACAGCGGTGGGGCCTACGAGCAGTACTTC,CASSANSGGAYEQYF
-,TRBV5-5,TRBJ1-1,-,TGTGCCAGCGGATGGGGGGAGAACACTGAAGCTTTCTTT,CASGWGENTEAFF
TRBD1,TRBV6-2/TRBV6-3,TRBJ1-5,few,TGTGCCAGCAGTTACGACAGGGGGCTTCAGCCCCAGCATTTT,CASSYDRGLQPQHF
-,TRBV20-1,TRBJ1-1,once,TGCAGTGCTTTATACACTGAAGCTTTCTTT,CSALYTEAFF
TRBD1,TRBV27,TRBJ2-5,many,TGTGCCAGCAGTGCGTTCACAGGGGGCCTTGGTAGAGAGACCCAGTACTTC,CASSAFTGGLGRETQYF
-,TRBV3-1,TRBJ1-4,few,TGTGCCAGCGGGCCAACAGCCGGGACAACAACTAATGAAAAACTGTTTTTT,CASGPTAGTTTNEKLFF
TRBD2,TRBV12-3/TRBV12-4,TRBJ2-1,few,TGTGCCAGCAGTACTAGCGATTACTACAATGAGCAGTTCTTC,CASSTSDYYNEQFF
TRBD2,TRBV5-1,TRBJ2-1,few,TGCGCCACCAGAACGTCTAGCGGAGTCAATGAGCAGTTCTTC,CATRTSSGVNEQFF
-,TRBV2,TRBJ2-3,few,TGTGCCAGCAGTGAAAACCCGCGCGCAGATACGCAGTATTTT,CASSENPRADTQYF
-,TRBV10-3,TRBJ2-5,-,TGTGCCACCAGTAGTACGGGGGGCGGTGAGACCCAGTACTTC,CATSSTGGGETQYF
-,TRBV6-5,TRBJ2-1,-,TGTGCCAGCGGTGTGTCCGCCCGTGAGCAGTTCTTC,CASGVSAREQFF
-,TRBV9,TRBJ1-4,-,TGTGCCAGCAGCCCCCCCCCTGGGGGCGAAAAACTGTTTTTT,CASSPPPGGEKLFF
-,TRBV12-3/TRBV12-4,TRBJ1-5,few,TGTGCCAGCAGTCCCAGCCCGGAGCCCCAGCATTTT,CASSPSPEPQHF
TRBD1,TRBV4-3,TRBJ2-5,many,TGTGCCAGCAGCCAGGACAGGGGGCAAGAGACCCAGTACTTC,CASSQDRGQETQYF
-,TRBV12-3/TRBV12-4,TRBJ1-2,-,TGTGCCAGCAGTTTAAAGGGTTCTGGCTACACCTTC,CASSLKGSGYTF
-,TRBV4-1,TRBJ1-4,-,TGCGCCAGCATGCTTCAAGGAGGCACTAATGAAAAACTGTTTTTT,CASMLQGGTNEKLFF
TRBD2,TRBV28,TRBJ2-5,few,TGTGCCAGCATGACGTCTAGCGGATTTGGGGGAAAGACCCAGTACTTC,CASMTSSGFGGKTQYF
-,TRBV5-4,TRBJ1-2,-,TGTGCCAGCAGCTTACCGGACCGAATTCACTATGGCTACACCTTC,CASSLPDRIHYGYTF
TRBD2,TRBV29-1,TRBJ2-1,-,TGCAGCGTTGGTTGGGCTAGCGGTTACAATGAGCAGTTCTTC,CSVGWASGYNEQFF
TRBD2,TRBV29-1,TRBJ2-7,-,TGCAGCGTTGAATTGGGACTAGCGGGGGGTCCGCCGACCTTCTACGAGCAGTACTTC,CSVELGLAGGPPTFYEQYF
-,TRBV20-1,TRBJ1-2,few,TGCAGTGTCTCCGCTACGGAGGGCTACACCTTC,CSVSATEGYTF
-,TRBV20-1,TRBJ1-1,few,TGCAGTGTTCGCCCAAACACTGAAGCTTTCTTT,CSVRPNTEAFF
-,TRBV6-5,TRBJ2-5,-,TGTGCCAGCATCAGGGGAGAGACCCAGTACTTC,CASIRGETQYF
-,TRBV29-1,TRBJ1-1,-,TGCAGTGCAGGGAGTCTCGACACTGAAGCTTTCTTT,CSAGSLDTEAFF